These 4 T cell receptor beta chains originate from one sample sequenced in a study of blood T cells in healthy people across ages. A sample-barcoded 5' primer and a J-beta primer mix were used in a second PCR of about 7 to 12 cycles. TCRdb fed the 5' RACE reads into MiXCR, producing one record per CDR3 protein. The sample lists approximately 1.5 million distinct CDR3 sequences; roughly a third were seen once. The sample consisted of blood. The source is a woman between 25 and 40 years old in good health.

The rearrangement joins TRBV7-6 to TRBJ2-3; the D gene is possibly TRBD1 (6 bases). The CDR3 is made up of 21 amino acids. Trimming shortened V by 1 base and J by 2 bases, and 28 bases separated the two germline ends. Germline V lookup: CDR1 SGHVS, CDR2 FNYEAQ. CDR3 nucleotide sequence: TGTGCCAGCAGCTTAGAACAGGGTTGGGTTAGCGATTTGGATTTCACAGATACGCAGTATTTT. It is translated as CASSLEQGWVSDLDFTDTQYF.

This clonotype was seen only a few times. The chain has TRBV20-1 and TRBJ2-5, with TRBD1 as a possible D gene (5 bases). The CDR3 has 15 amino acids. V lost 3 bases and J 1 base, leaving 15 bases between the germline ends. The V gene's germline CDR1 is DFQATT and CDR2 SNEGSKA (reference sequence). The CDR3 loop reads CSARGPQGSQETQYF. CDR3 nucleotides: TGCAGTGCTAGGGGGCCGCAGGGTTCCCAAGAGACCCAGTACTTC.

This chain connects TRBV6-6 to TRBJ1-3; TRBD1 is a possible D gene (6 bases). V was pared by 3 bases and J by 0 bases, with 15 bases between. Germline-derived CDR1 and CDR2 are MNHNY and SVGAGI (reference sequence). This CDR3 comprises 17 residues. The CDR3 sequence is CASSYGLGGGSGNTIYF. The CDR3 DNA reads TGTGCCAGCAGTTATGGGTTAGGAGGGGGCTCTGGAAACACCATATATTTT.

The chain uses TRBV28 and TRBJ2-1; 8 nucleotides match TRBD2. Per the germline V gene, CDR1 is MDHEN and CDR2 is SYDVKM. The ends lost 5 bases at V and 7 bases at J; junction bases unmatched: 10. The CDR3 extends over 15 amino acids. The CDR3 reads CASSPLPGTRNEQFF. Here the CDR3 DNA reads TGTGCCAGCAGTCCCTTACCCGGGACTAGAAATGAGCAGTTCTTC.